This TCR beta chain was observed in a study of CD8+ T cells in alopecia areata. Study background: The investigators scored severity in treated patients by the percentage of affected scalp area.

Germline lookup yields CDR1 SQVTM and CDR2 ANQGSEA. Trimming shortened V by 0 bases and J by 5 bases, and 7 bases separated the two germline ends. The CDR3 spans 12 residues. Sample treatment: oral pan-JAK inhibitor, 5-10 mg twice daily. Study-level results: On tofacitinib, scalp and blood still held many of the expanded lesional clones.

Extracted from the samples, RNA was reverse transcribed into cDNA to serve as the sequencing template. Here immunoSEQ multiplex PCR was the method, and the copy in TCRdb shows in-frame clones only, minus some. The sample consists of 200,000 to 250,000 clones, about 58% of them appearing once. Comments on this clone: Its cognate antigen is unknown.

This rearrangement joins TRBV29-1 to TRBJ1-1; D is unclear. The receptor was derived from a human donor with alopecia areata. This specimen was CD4+ T cells sorted from blood, taken at week 4, from a patient treated with tofacitinib. CDR3 sequence: CSVEDQHTEAFF. The CDR3 nucleotides are TGCAGCGTTGAAGACCAACATACTGAAGCTTTCTTT.